The subject of this entry is one T cell receptor beta chain. There is no known antigen for this receptor. Base quality data are lacking; no much larger clone is found one base away. There are 16 amino acids in the CDR3, from cysteine to phenylalanine inclusive. The CDR3 DNA has 48 bases and is translated from base 1. Trimming removed 5 bases from V and 2 bases from J; the gene matches leave 5 bases unexplained. CDR1 and CDR2, looked up from the germline V gene, are SGHVS and FQNEAQ. Systemically healthy Caucasian individuals from Russia, 35 to 50 in total and aged roughly 6 to 100 years, were included as donors. Approximately 11 milliliters of peripheral blood were drawn from each donor into EDTA-treated Vacutainer tubes. Ficoll-Paque density-gradient centrifugation was used to isolate PBMCs, with at least 6 million per sample. Total RNA, at least 6 micrograms per sample, was extracted from PBMCs with Trizol reagent. For every donor, flow cytometry on a PBMC aliquot measured the percentage of naive CD45RAhigh/CD27high T cells.

Library preparation used 5' RACE. The instrument given in TCRdb is Illumina HiSeq 2500. The second PCR ran for roughly 7 to 12 cycles and used a J-beta primer mix along with a sample-barcoded 5' primer. Each TCR beta cDNA molecule received a unique molecular identifier from a template-switch 5' adaptor carrying 12 random nucleotides. Each sample yielded at least 3 million CDR3-containing paired-end reads. All of the RNA was converted into first-strand cDNA using the Mint cDNA synthesis kit, with a TRBC-specific oligonucleotide serving as the primer. Following uracil-DNA glycosylase treatment, a first 18-cycle PCR with universal primers M1SS and BC2_uni_R was performed on all cDNA. In the paper's pipeline: Each sample was normalized by randomly selecting 1 million high-quality reads, each carrying a distinct molecular identifier. Instead of being binned into consensus sequences, reads that shared molecular identifiers were thrown out. MiTCR, with a Q25 quality threshold and the strictest error-elimination algorithm, was used for CDR3 identification, clonotype clustering and error correction. A nonparametric unseen species model with Euler transformation was used to estimate a lower bound on total TCR beta diversity. The raw public data were reprocessed by TCRdb itself: fastp quality trimming at Q25, MiXCR clonotype calling, in-frame beta chains only. For every CDR3 protein sequence, its rows merge into one entry that carries the most common genes and DNA. These V and J calls originate from TCRdb's pipeline instead of the authors' own analysis. The sample table holds 1.5 million to 2 million distinct CDR3 sequences, of which around half were seen once. The ten largest account for around 2.1% of the sample.

This sample stems from a study of blood T cells in healthy people across ages (dated by TCRdb to the mid-2010s). Context from the whole study: In model experiments, template switching captured roughly one uniquely barcoded TCR beta cDNA molecule for every two T cells. The study analyzed two additional independent replicas of 1 million unique cDNA reads from the same blood draw for two donors, one aged 18 to 29 and one aged 80 or older. Age-related changes in TCR beta repertoire diversity were measured in the study by deep sequencing normalized with unique cDNA molecular identifiers. The donors were divided into four age groups: young (average approximately 17 years), middle-aged (over 35), aged (around 67) and long-lived (approximately 74). To avoid experimental bias, donors of different ages were distributed randomly across sequencing lanes.

Broad study findings and their caveats: As age increased, observed TCR beta diversity per million T cells dropped in a roughly linear way, and a significant reduction was already evident by age about 36. Because profiling used bulk unsorted PBMCs, naive and antigen-experienced compartments could not be compared conclusively. Total diversity estimates from one million sequenced T cells were considered lower bounds and underestimates. Observed TCR beta diversity correlated strongly with the percentage of naive T cells measured by flow cytometry. The CMV infection status of donors was not known, potentially confounding age-related changes in expanded clonotypes. Compared with the aged group, the long-lived group had more naive CD4+ T cells, fewer expanded clones and increased TCR diversity, suggesting age selection.

This sequence originates from a woman in her forties in good health. The rearrangement combines TRBV7-8 with TRBJ2-3, with 12 bases in between that match TRBD2. The sample was blood. The nucleotide sequence reads TGTGCCAGCAGCGCCCGACTAGCGGGGGTCACAGATACGCAGTATTTT. Its coded protein is CASSARLAGVTDTQYF. The CDR3 plus the reference TRBV7-8 and TRBJ2-3 genes for the other parts give the full variable domain: GAGVSQSPRYKVAKRGQDVALRCDPISGHVSLFWYQQALGQGPEFLTYFQNEAQLDKSGLPSDRFFAERPEGSVSTLKIQRTQQEDSAVYLCASSARLAGVTDTQYFGPGTRLTVL.